This T cell receptor (beta chain) was obtained from a study of T cells after yellow fever vaccination. TCRdb reprocessed the 5' RACE reads via MiXCR and lists one record per CDR3 protein. The top ten hold roughly 25% of the sample, which has some 320,000 distinct CDR3 sequences, roughly 4.3% seen once. Germline V lookup: CDR1 MGHRA, CDR2 YSYEKL. CDR3 length equals 16 residues. V lost 3 bases to trimming and J lost 7 bases, with 18 bases between them. Overall study results and limits: The bulk population could contribute abundant contaminating clonotypes to FACS-sorted repertoires. Clones that expanded after primary vaccination mostly reappeared after the booster (around 96% CD4, 75% to 90% CD8).

This clonotype has a count of ten or more. Its antigen is unknown. Specimen: PBMCs, collected 5 days after the yellow fever booster vaccination. The TCR comes from a man younger than 35 who received the YFV17D yellow fever vaccine. This chain links TRBV4-1 with TRBJ1-4; TRBD1 is a possible D gene (6 bases). This CDR3 reads CASSQYRTDSSEKLFF. For the CDR3, the DNA is TGCGCCAGCAGCCAGTACAGGACAGATAGCAGTGAAAAACTGTTTTTT.